These 8 T cell receptor beta chains were all obtained from the same sample, sequenced in a study of blood T cell repertoires in COVID-19. The data were produced by immunoSEQ multiplex PCR, yet TCRdb's version contains in-frame clones alone and is incomplete. The table lists about 180,000 clones, 88% of them singletons. Sequenced sample: PBMCs or T cells enriched from blood (not recorded which). The receptors come from a young woman who had recovered from COVID-19.

This sequence joins TRBV1 and TRBJ1-5; the table's D call, TRBD1, was not checked against the DNA. TRBV1 is a pseudogene locus. This CDR3 contains 17 residues. The CDR3 coding sequence is TGCACCAACCTCCTACCGGGACAACCCTATGGGTATCAGCCCCAGCATTTT. It yields the protein CTNLLPGQPYGYQPQHF.

This clone was seen only once. The chain is built from TRBV10-3 and TRBJ2-3; 7 bases are shared with TRBD2. The germline gives CDR1 ENHRY, CDR2 SYGVKD. J gave up 0 bases and V 2 bases, and 5 bases lay outside the gene matches. This CDR3 has 16 amino acids. The CDR3: CAISETGTTSTDTQYF. The CDR3 DNA reads as TGTGCCATCAGTGAGACCGGGACTACCAGCACAGATACGCAGTATTTT.

The chain has TRBV12-5 and TRBJ2-2; 8 bases line up with TRBD1. Unmatched junction bases numbered 9, after V lost 4 bases and J lost 2 bases. CDR3 size: 17 residues. In germline, CDR1 is LGHNT, CDR2 FRNRAP. Here the CDR3 reads CASGSSRQGTNTGELFF. CDR3 sequence (DNA): TGTGCTAGTGGTTCAAGTCGACAGGGGACTAACACCGGGGAGCTGTTTTTT.

The rearrangement uses TRBV3-1 (or the pseudogene TRBV3-2) and TRBJ2-1; weak D call: TRBD2 (6 bases). The germline V and J ends were trimmed by 10 bases and 7 bases, with 29 bases remaining between them. Germline assignment: CDR1 LGHDT and CDR2 YNNKEL (reference sequence). The CDR3 covers 17 residues. As DNA, the CDR3 is TGTGCCAACCGGGGGAGGTTAGCGGATGCGGAAGGGAATGAGCAGTTCTTC. It is translated as CANRGRLADAEGNEQFF.

The V and J genes are TRBV6-4 and TRBJ2-3, with a possible D match to TRBD2 (5 bases). CDR3 length: 15 residues. Looked up from germline, CDR1 is MRHNA and CDR2 is SNTAGT. V was pared by 3 bases and J by 5 bases, with 15 bases between. The chain's CDR3 is CASSEGSGGGDTQYF. The CDR3 nucleotides read TGTGCCAGCAGTGAGGGAAGCGGCGGAGGAGATACGCAGTATTTT.

The chain uses TRBV3-1 (or the pseudogene TRBV3-2) and TRBJ1-2, with D maybe TRBD1 (6 bases). Germline V gives CDR1 LGHDT, CDR2 YNNKEL (reference sequence). The CDR3 runs 15 residues. Trimming left V 6 bases short and J 8 bases short, with 22 bases between. The CDR3 DNA is TGTGCCAGCAGTTCAACGGACAGATCATTTCGCGGCTACACCTTC. It codes for CASSSTDRSFRGYTF.

The V and J genes are TRBV15 and TRBJ1-2; D uncertain. V was pared by 1 base and J by 1 base, with 10 bases between. From germline, CDR1 is LNHNV and CDR2 YYDKDF (reference sequence). CDR3 length: 15 amino acids. CDR3 sequence reads: CATSRGVSNNYGYTF. CDR3 sequence (DNA): TGTGCCACCAGCAGAGGCGTGAGTAATAACTATGGCTACACCTTC.

The CDR3 DNA is TGCGCCAGCAGCTTGGATCCCGGGACAGGGCTTTACGAGCAGTACTTC. Translating it yields CASSLDPGTGLYEQYF. The chain links TRBV5-1 to TRBJ2-7; 9 bases line up with TRBD1. Germline loops: CDR1 SGHRS, CDR2 YFSETQ. This CDR3 has 16 residues. J gave up 4 bases and V 0 bases, and 8 bases lay outside the gene matches.